The 27 T cell receptor beta chains given below trace back to one sample, sequenced in a study of blood T cell repertoires in COVID-19. Profiling relied on immunoSEQ multiplex PCR, and the TCRdb table lists in-frame clones only, not all of them. Among about 180,000 clones listed, more than 70% were seen once. Sequencing used peripheral blood. These receptors all come from a woman over 75 with active or convalescent COVID-19.

J is TRBJ2-5 and V is TRBV5-4; TRBD1 might be the D (5 bases). The CDR3 is 14 amino acids. Trimming stripped 0 bases from V and 5 bases from J, with 11 bases between. Germline-derived CDR1 and CDR2 are SGHNT and YYREEE (reference sequence). As DNA, the CDR3 is TGTGCCAGCAGCTTGGGGGGCGCTTATGAGACCCAGTACTTC. It yields the protein CASSLGGAYETQYF. Using reference TRBV5-4 and TRBJ2-5 for the parts outside the CDR3, the full variable domain is ETGVTQSPTHLIKTRGQQVTLRCSSQSGHNTVSWYQQALGQGPQFIFQYYREEENGRGNFPPRFSGLQFPNYSSELNVNALELDDSALYLCASSLGGAYETQYFGPGTRLLVL.

J is TRBJ1-1 and V is TRBV5-1; D is possibly TRBD1 (5 bases). The CDR3 is 14 amino acids. In germline, CDR1 is SGHRS, CDR2 YFSETQ. Trimming removed 0 bases from V and 0 bases from J, with 6 bases in between. The CDR3 bases are TGCGCCAGCAGCTTGGACAGGTTGAACACTGAAGCTTTCTTT. Translating it yields CASSLDRLNTEAFF.

V is TRBV6-5 and J is TRBJ1-2; D unresolved. CDR3 length equals 13 residues. CDR1 MNHEY and CDR2 SVGAGI come from the germline V gene. V dropped 9 bases and J dropped 7 bases, with 18 bases sitting between them. The CDR3 sequence is CASFRLPDAGYTF. CDR3 nucleotide sequence: TGTGCCAGTTTTCGACTTCCCGACGCTGGCTACACCTTC.

This chain joins TRBV6-5 and TRBJ1-4; 9 bases agree with TRBD1. The CDR3 is 15 amino acids. V lost 2 bases, J lost 8 bases, and 6 bases stayed unmatched. CDR1 is MNHEY, CDR2 SVGAGI, per germline. In nucleotides, the CDR3 is TGTGCCAGCAGTTACACAGGACAGGGGAGAGAAAAACTGTTTTTT. Its protein product is CASSYTGQGREKLFF.

A few counts support this clone. V gene TRBV4-1 combines with J gene TRBJ2-1; 10 bases fit TRBD2. The germline V gene has CDR1 MGHRA and CDR2 YSYEKL. Germline trimming cut 1 base from V and 5 bases from J; bases unmatched to any gene: 2. The CDR3 is 15 amino acids. The CDR3 coding sequence is TGCGCCAGCAGCCAAGGACTAGCGGGCCACAATGAGCAGTTCTTC. Amino acids: CASSQGLAGHNEQFF.

This clone was recorded once. The chain employs TRBV7-8 and TRBJ2-4; TRBD2 matches at 14 bases. CDR3 size: 15 residues. CDR1 is SGHVS and CDR2 is FQNEAQ in the germline V gene. V gave up 5 bases and J gave up 9 bases; unmatched junction bases: 6. As DNA, the CDR3 is TGTGCCAGCAGCCCGGGACTAGCGGGAGTTCGCATTCAGTACTTC. It encodes CASSPGLAGVRIQYF.

This clone was observed once. V and J are TRBV2 and TRBJ1-5; tentatively, D is TRBD1 (5 bases). This CDR3 spans 13 amino acids. Germline loops: CDR1 SNHLY, CDR2 FYNNEI. With 4 bases removed from V and 3 bases from J, the gap between germline ends came to 7 bases. CDR3 residues: CASSGRDNQPQHF. CDR3 DNA sequence: TGTGCCAGCAGTGGCAGGGACAATCAGCCCCAGCATTTT.

This chain joins TRBV9 and TRBJ2-5; 9 bases are shared with TRBD1. The CDR3 is 14 amino acids. Germline V gene sequence: CDR1 SGDLS, CDR2 YYNGEE. V dropped 4 bases and J dropped 5; count of bases not matched to a gene: 6. CDR3 region: CASSPTGGVETQYF. As DNA, the CDR3 is TGTGCCAGCAGCCCTACAGGGGGCGTTGAGACCCAGTACTTC.

A note on this clone: The sample contains more than one DNA sequence encoding this CDR3. This sequence joins TRBV12-3 or TRBV12-4 and TRBJ2-2; D is unresolved. The V end lost 3 bases, the J end lost 1 base, and 3 bases lay between the germline ends. The CDR3 has 13 amino acids. Written as DNA, the CDR3 is TGTGCCAGCAGTTTTAGGAACACCGGGGAGCTGTTTTTT. Its translation: CASSFRNTGELFF.

This chain joins TRBV7-8 and TRBJ2-7; 7 bases match TRBD1. The CDR3 runs to 15 residues. The V and J ends lost 5 bases and 3 bases, in that order; junction bases with no gene match: 10. Looked up from germline, CDR1 is SGHVS and CDR2 is FQNEAQ. Here the CDR3 reads CASSLFPGQNYEQYF. The CDR3 region has the DNA TGTGCCAGCAGCCTATTTCCGGGACAGAACTACGAGCAGTACTTC.

This chain links TRBV19 with TRBJ1-5; D ambiguous. This CDR3 has 18 residues. In germline, CDR1 is LNHDA, CDR2 SQIVND (reference sequence). V was trimmed by 5 bases and J by 0 bases, leaving 20 bases between them. This CDR3 is CASSSIRGRGYSNQPQHF. For the CDR3, the DNA is TGTGCCAGTAGTTCCATCCGCGGTCGAGGGTATAGCAATCAGCCCCAGCATTTT.

V is TRBV5-1 and J is TRBJ1-2; 7 positions match TRBD1. The germline gives CDR1 SGHRS, CDR2 YFSETQ. The CDR3 has 16 amino acids. Trimming cost V 5 bases and J 5 bases; bases outside gene matches: 15. The CDR3 loop reads CASRPEGARGFYGYTF. Written as DNA, the CDR3 is TGCGCCAGCAGGCCTGAGGGGGCGAGAGGGTTTTATGGCTACACCTTC.

The chain uses TRBV3-1 (or the pseudogene TRBV3-2) and TRBJ2-3, with 9 bases identical to TRBD2. J lost 0 bases, V lost 4 bases, and 2 bases had no gene match. CDR1 LGHDT and CDR2 YNNKEL come from the germline V gene (reference sequence). The CDR3 is 15 amino acids. CDR3 bases: TGTGCCAGCAGCCGACTAGCGGATAGCACAGATACGCAGTATTTT. It encodes CASSRLADSTDTQYF.

J is TRBJ2-7 and V is TRBV6-2 or TRBV6-3; TRBD1 agrees at 8 bases. CDR3 length equals 16 residues. Germline V lookup: CDR1 MNHEY, CDR2 SVGEGT. V was pared by 5 bases and J by 2 bases, with 11 bases of the junction left unmatched. The CDR3 loop is CASSRARTGFPYEQYF. Here the CDR3 DNA reads TGTGCCAGCAGTCGAGCCAGGACAGGGTTTCCCTACGAGCAGTACTTC.

This sequence joins TRBV3-1 (or the pseudogene TRBV3-2) and TRBJ1-2; no definite D call. Trimming took 6 bases from V and 7 from J, leaving 15 bases between them. The CDR3 covers 13 residues. Germline values: CDR1 LGHDT, CDR2 YNNKEL (reference sequence). CDR3 sequence reads: CASSPPSGSGYTF. DNA for the CDR3: TGTGCCAGCAGTCCCCCTAGCGGGTCTGGCTACACCTTC.

The V gene is TRBV2, the J gene TRBJ1-6, with D unclear. Trimming took 7 bases from V and 9 from J, leaving 7 bases between them. The CDR3 covers 11 residues. Germline V gene lookup returns CDR1 SNHLY and CDR2 FYNNEI. The chain's CDR3 is CASTRVSPLHF. CDR3 nucleotide sequence: TGTGCCAGCACGAGGGTTTCACCCCTCCACTTT.

The rearrangement joins TRBV2 to TRBJ2-3, with D maybe TRBD2 (6 bases). This CDR3 is 14 amino acids long. From germline, CDR1 is SNHLY and CDR2 FYNNEI. V gave up 8 bases and J gave up 6 bases, with 18 bases separating them. CDR3 region: CASGGSGRVDTQYF. CDR3 bases: TGTGCCAGCGGGGGGTCGGGCAGGGTGGATACGCAGTATTTT.

This chain uses TRBV28 with TRBJ1-2; weak D call: TRBD1 (5 bases). The CDR3 totals 12 residues. In germline, CDR1 is MDHEN, CDR2 SYDVKM. The V gene lost 7 bases and the J gene lost 8 bases, with 14 bases spanning the gap. Here the CDR3 DNA reads TGTGCCAGCACCACCTCCGGGGGGGGCTACACCTTC. Translating it yields CASTTSGGGYTF.

This rearrangement joins TRBV4-2 to TRBJ2-5, with a tentative D call TRBD2 (5 bases). The V gene lost 1 base and the J gene lost 3 bases, with 15 bases spanning the gap. CDR1 and CDR2 from the germline V gene are LGHNA and YNFKEQ. The CDR3 covers 16 residues. The CDR3 nucleotides read TGTGCCAGCAGCCAAGTTGGTATGTCAGCGGAAGAGACCCAGTACTTC. The encoded protein is CASSQVGMSAEETQYF.

This rearrangement joins TRBV5-1 to TRBJ2-3, with 8 bases that match TRBD2. Germline V CDR1 and CDR2: SGHRS, YFSETQ. J gave up 6 bases and V 3 bases, and 9 bases lay outside the gene matches. There are 15 residues in the CDR3. CDR3 sequence reads: CASSSRGSGEDTQYF. Here the CDR3 DNA reads TGCGCCAGCAGCTCCCGGGGTAGCGGGGAGGATACGCAGTATTTT.

This chain joins TRBV27 and TRBJ2-1; D is undetermined. Trimming took off 6 bases at V and 4 bases at J, with 10 bases between the two ends. Germline V CDR1 and CDR2: MNHEY, SMNVEV (reference sequence). The CDR3 consists of 13 residues. Written as DNA, the CDR3 is TGTGCCAGCAGCCCCGACATGTACAATGAGCAGTTCTTC. Translation: CASSPDMYNEQFF.

CDR3 residues: CASSPPTGGMNTGELFF. DNA for the CDR3: TGTGCCAGCTCACCTCCGACAGGGGGCATGAACACCGGGGAGCTGTTTTTT. The gene calls are TRBV18 and TRBJ2-2; 10 bases agree with TRBD1. The CDR3 covers 17 residues. V trimming: 3 bases; J trimming: 1 base; junction bases outside the gene matches: 5. Per the germline V gene, CDR1 is KGHSH and CDR2 is LQKENI.

The gene calls are TRBV7-8 and TRBJ1-2; TRBD1 aligns across 7 bases. The CDR3 is 14 amino acids. V trimming: 1 base; J trimming: 6 bases; junction bases outside the gene matches: 5. Germline V CDR1 and CDR2: SGHVS, FQNEAQ. CDR3 residues: CASSLERGPHGYTF. The CDR3 bases are TGTGCCAGCAGCTTAGAGAGGGGGCCCCATGGCTACACCTTC.

The chain has TRBV6-4 and TRBJ2-2; TRBD2 matches at 9 bases. This CDR3 has 14 residues. CDR1 and CDR2 (germline): MRHNA, SNTAGT. V lost 6 bases to trimming and J lost 1 base; unmatched junction nucleotides: 0. The CDR3 bases are TGTGCCAGCAGAGCGGGAGGGAACACCGGGGAGCTGTTTTTT. Translated: CASRAGGNTGELFF.

V usage is TRBV5-8 and J usage is TRBJ1-6, with 11 positions matching TRBD1. This CDR3 is 16 amino acids long. Per the germline V gene, CDR1 is SGHTS and CDR2 is YDEGEE. The trim removed 2 bases at V and 8 bases at J, leaving 6 bases unmatched. DNA for the CDR3: TGTGCCAGCAGCTTAGGGACAGGGGGTTTCTATTCACCCCTCCACTTT. Translation gives CASSLGTGGFYSPLHF.

This clone showed up just once. This sample also contains other DNA sequences that code for the same CDR3. Here the CDR3 reads CASSLGQSSGNTIYF. In DNA, the CDR3 is TGCGCCAGCAGCTTGGGACAGAGCTCTGGAAACACCATATATTTT. The chain couples TRBV5-1 to TRBJ1-3; tentatively, D is TRBD1 (5 bases). The germline V gene encodes CDR1 SGHRS and CDR2 YFSETQ. Trimming removed 0 bases from V and 0 bases from J, with 7 bases in between. The CDR3 consists of 15 residues.

The genes are TRBV4-1 and TRBJ2-1, with 10 bases aligning to TRBD2. The ends lost 0 bases at V and 6 bases at J; junction bases unmatched: 11. The germline gives CDR1 MGHRA, CDR2 YSYEKL. The CDR3 totals 18 residues. CDR3: CASSQDRGWASGSNEQFF. DNA for the CDR3: TGCGCCAGCAGCCAAGATCGTGGGTGGGCTAGCGGGAGCAATGAGCAGTTCTTC.